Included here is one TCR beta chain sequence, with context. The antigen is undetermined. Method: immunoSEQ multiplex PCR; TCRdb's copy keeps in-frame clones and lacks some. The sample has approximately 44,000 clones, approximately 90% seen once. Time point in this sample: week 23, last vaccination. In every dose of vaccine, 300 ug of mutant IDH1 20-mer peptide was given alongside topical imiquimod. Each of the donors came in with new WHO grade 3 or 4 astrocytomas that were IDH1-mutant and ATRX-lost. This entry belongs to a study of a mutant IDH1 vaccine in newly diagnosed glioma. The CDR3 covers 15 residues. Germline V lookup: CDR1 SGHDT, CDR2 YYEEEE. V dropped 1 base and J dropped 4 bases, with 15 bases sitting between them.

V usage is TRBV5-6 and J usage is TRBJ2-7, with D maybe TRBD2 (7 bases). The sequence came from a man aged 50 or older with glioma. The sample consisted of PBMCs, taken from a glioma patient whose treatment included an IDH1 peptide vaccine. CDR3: CASSLLGGGPYEQYF. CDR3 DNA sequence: TGTGCCAGCAGCTTGTTGGGGGGGGGCCCTTACGAGCAGTACTTC.